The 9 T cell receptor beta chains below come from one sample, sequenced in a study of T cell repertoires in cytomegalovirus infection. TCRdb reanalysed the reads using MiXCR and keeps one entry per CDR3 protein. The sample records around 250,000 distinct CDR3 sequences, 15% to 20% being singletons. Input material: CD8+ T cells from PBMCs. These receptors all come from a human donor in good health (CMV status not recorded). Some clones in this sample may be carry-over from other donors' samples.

DNA for the CDR3: TGTGCCAGCAGTTTATTGACCGGGGACACCGGGGAGCTGTTTTTT. It codes for CASSLLTGDTGELFF. The J gene is TRBJ2-2, the V gene TRBV12-3 or TRBV12-4; a possible D gene is TRBD2 (5 bases). CDR3 length: 15 residues. Trimming took 2 bases from V and 3 from J, leaving 10 bases between them.

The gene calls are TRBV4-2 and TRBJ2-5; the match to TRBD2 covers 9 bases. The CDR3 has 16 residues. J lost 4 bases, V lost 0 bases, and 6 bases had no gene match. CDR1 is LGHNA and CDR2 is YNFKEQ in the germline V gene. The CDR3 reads CASSQDKGGGAETQYF. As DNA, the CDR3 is TGTGCCAGCAGCCAAGATAAGGGCGGGGGGGCAGAGACCCAGTACTTC.

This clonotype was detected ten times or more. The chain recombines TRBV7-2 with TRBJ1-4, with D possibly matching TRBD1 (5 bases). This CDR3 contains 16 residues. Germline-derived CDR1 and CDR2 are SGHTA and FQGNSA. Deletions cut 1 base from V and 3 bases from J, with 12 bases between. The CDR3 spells CASSLVSSGANEKLFF. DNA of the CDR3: TGTGCCAGCAGCTTAGTGTCATCGGGGGCTAATGAAAAACTGTTTTTT.

CDR3 loop: CSAVRQGLYEQYF. CDR3 DNA: TGCAGCGCAGTCCGACAGGGACTCTACGAGCAGTACTTC. This chain uses TRBV29-1 with TRBJ2-7; D is perhaps TRBD1 (7 bases). CDR1 and CDR2 (germline): SQVTM, ANQGSEA. Trimming cost V 7 bases and J 3 bases, with 16 bases left between them. This CDR3 is built from 13 residues.

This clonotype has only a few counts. CDR3 DNA: TGTGCCAGCAGCTTAATCACCGGGACAGACTATGGCTACACCTTC. Protein product: CASSLITGTDYGYTF. The V call is TRBV7-9, the J call TRBJ1-2; 7 positions match TRBD1. Germline V lookup: CDR1 SEHNR, CDR2 FQNEAQ (reference sequence). V was clipped by 2 bases and J by 3 bases; unmatched bases: 6. The CDR3 covers 15 residues.

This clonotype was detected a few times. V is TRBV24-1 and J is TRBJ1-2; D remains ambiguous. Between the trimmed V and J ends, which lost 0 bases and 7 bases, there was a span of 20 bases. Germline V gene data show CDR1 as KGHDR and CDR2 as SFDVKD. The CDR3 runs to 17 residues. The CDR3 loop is CATSDLHPSTRVLGYTF. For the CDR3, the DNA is TGTGCCACCAGTGATTTGCATCCCTCAACAAGGGTTCTTGGCTACACCTTC.

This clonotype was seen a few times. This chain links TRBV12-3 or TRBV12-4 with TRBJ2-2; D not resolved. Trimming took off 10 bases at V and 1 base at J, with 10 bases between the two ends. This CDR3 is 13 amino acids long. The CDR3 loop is CAKLQKNTGELFF. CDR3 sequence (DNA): TGTGCCAAATTACAGAAGAACACCGGGGAGCTGTTTTTT.

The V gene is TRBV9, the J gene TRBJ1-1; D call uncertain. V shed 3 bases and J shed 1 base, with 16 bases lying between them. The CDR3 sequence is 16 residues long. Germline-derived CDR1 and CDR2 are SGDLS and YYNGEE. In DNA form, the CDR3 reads TGTGCCAGCAGCGGTTCTACCCGGACGGCGAACACTGAAGCTTTCTTT. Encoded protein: CASSGSTRTANTEAFF.

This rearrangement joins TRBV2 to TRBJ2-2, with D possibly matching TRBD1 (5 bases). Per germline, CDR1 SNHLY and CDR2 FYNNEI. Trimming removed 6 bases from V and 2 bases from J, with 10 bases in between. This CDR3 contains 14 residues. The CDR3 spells CASRTDFNTGELFF. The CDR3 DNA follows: TGTGCCAGCAGGACAGACTTTAACACCGGGGAGCTGTTTTTT.